This entry features one T cell receptor (beta chain) sequence. Its antigen is still unknown. The authors ran the assay at deep level. Generated by immunoSEQ multiplex PCR, the TCRdb table keeps only in-frame clones and is missing some. The table records 2 million to 2.5 million clones, about 94% of them present only once. The data stem from a study of shared clonotypes between healthy human individuals. Study-wide findings and caveats: It was the few donors that limited the genetic and exposure-history diversity represented.

The naive CD8 subset, CD45RO-negative cells positively selected for CCR7, excluded terminally differentiated effector memory CD45RA+ cells. This CDR3 has 16 amino acids. V was clipped by 0 bases and J by 2 bases, with 13 bases between them. Germline V gives CDR1 SGHDT, CDR2 YYEEEE. The chain employs TRBV5-6 and TRBJ2-3, with D unresolved. The TCR originated in a man between 18 and 29 years old in good health. The sample consisted of naive CD8+ T cells sorted from blood. The chain's CDR3 is CASSLDAARPTDTQYF. CDR3 DNA sequence: TGTGCCAGCAGCTTGGATGCGGCTAGACCCACAGATACGCAGTATTTT. The whole variable domain, remainder taken from reference TRBV5-6 and TRBJ2-3, is DAGVTQSPTHLIKTRGQQVTLRCSPKSGHDTVSWYQQALGQGPQFIFQYYEEEERQRGNFPDRFSGHQFPNYSSELNVNALLLGDSALYLCASSLDAARPTDTQYFGPGTRLTVL.